The clone carrying this T cell receptor beta chain came up a few times. Enrolled during active infection, Seattle patients were then followed longitudinally. This sample was taken from a study of blood T cell repertoires in COVID-19. Libraries were prepared by immunoSEQ multiplex PCR; TCRdb keeps only in-frame clonotypes and omits some of them. In the table there are 200,000 to 250,000 clones, over 80% of which are singletons. This receptor was taken from a woman in her twenties or thirties with COVID-19, enrolled during active disease. Sequenced: peripheral blood.

Here the CDR3 DNA reads TGTGCTACATTCACCATGAATCGTCCCGGGGAGCTGTTTTTT. Protein sequence: CATFTMNRPGELFF. The chain employs TRBV19 and TRBJ2-2; unclear D gene. There are 14 residues in the CDR3. Germline-derived CDR1 and CDR2 are LNHDA and SQIVND (reference sequence).